The present entry profiles one TCR beta chain with its context. Its antigen is currently unknown. The entry originates in a study of T cells expressing NK-cell markers. Study overall: It was sorted CD3+CD56+NKG2C+, CD3+CD56+NKG2C- and CD3+CD56-NKG2C+ T cells that supplied the TCR beta repertoires.

TCRdb derives one entry per CDR3 protein from the 5' RACE reads, leaving out DNA. Its table lists 150,000 to 200,000 distinct CDR3 sequences. Study-wide findings and caveats: In roughly six donors, dominant NKG2C+ clonotypes were about 1.0-7.0% of CD8+ T cells.

The germline V gene encodes CDR1 LNHDA and CDR2 SQIVND (reference sequence). The CDR3 is made up of 14 amino acids. V and J are TRBV19 and TRBJ2-1; TCRdb's D gene call, TRBD1, goes unchecked for lack of DNA. Sequencing was carried out using blood T cells: a sorted CD56 or NKG2C T cell subset, CD4+ or CD8+ T cells, or bulk PBMC T cells (not recorded which). The sequence was obtained from a man between 18 and 69 years old in good health. CDR3 amino acids: CASSNGGSDNEQFF.